Presented here are 21 T cell receptor beta chains from one specimen sequenced in a study of a mutant IDH1 vaccine in newly diagnosed glioma. Indicated time point: week 23, last vaccination. The content of each vaccine dose was 300 ug of mutant IDH1 20-mer peptide, and topical imiquimod accompanied it. Antigen specificity for these receptors is unknown. The method was immunoSEQ multiplex PCR; TCRdb's version includes in-frame clones alone and lacks a portion of them. The sample has 58,000 or so clones; 85% to 90% are singletons. The specimen comprised PBMCs, sampled from a glioma patient whose treatment included an IDH1 peptide vaccine. The receptors here all came from a man between 40 and 49 years old with glioma.

This clone was seen a few times. The rearrangement joins TRBV5-1 to TRBJ1-4, with 10 bases fitting TRBD1. The CDR3 spans 15 residues. Germline CDR1 and CDR2: SGHRS and YFSETQ. The trim removed 4 bases at V and 8 bases at J, leaving 8 bases unmatched. The CDR3 nucleotides are TGCGCCAGCAGCAGGACGACAGGGGGCGACGAAAAACTGTTTTTT. Residues: CASSRTTGGDEKLFF.

The V gene is TRBV4-1, the J gene TRBJ2-3; 12 bases agree with TRBD2. J was trimmed by 8 bases and V by 0 bases; bases with no gene match: 12. The V gene's germline CDR1 is MGHRA and CDR2 YSYEKL. The CDR3 consists of 18 residues. The CDR3 nucleotides are TGCGCCAGCAGCCAAGATCCGGGCGGGACTAGCGGGCCCAGTACGCAGTATTTT. Translated, it gives CASSQDPGGTSGPSTQYF.

This chain joins TRBV4-3 and TRBJ2-7; 10 positions match TRBD1. This CDR3 is 13 amino acids long. Looked up from germline, CDR1 is LGHNA and CDR2 is YSLEER. V dropped 4 bases and J dropped 7; count of bases not matched to a gene: 4. In nucleotides, the CDR3 is TGCGCCAGCAGCCGAGACAGGGGGCTGGAGCAGTACTTC. Encoded protein: CASSRDRGLEQYF.

The chain recombines TRBV7-9 with TRBJ2-7, with D perhaps matching TRBD1 or TRBD2 (6 bases each). The CDR3 covers 13 residues. Germline CDR1 reads SEHNR; CDR2 reads FQNEAQ (reference sequence). The V gene lost 7 bases and the J gene lost 5 bases, with 15 bases spanning the gap. CDR3 DNA: TGTGCCAGCAAATCGGGGGCCGATCACGAGCAGTACTTC. Protein product: CASKSGADHEQYF.

The chain couples TRBV2 to TRBJ2-7, with 8 bases lining up with TRBD2. From germline, CDR1 is SNHLY and CDR2 FYNNEI. The CDR3 covers 16 residues. The J segment lost 3 bases and the V segment lost 1 base, leaving 8 bases of the junction unmatched. The chain's CDR3 is CASSEGTSPSIYEQYF. DNA of the CDR3: TGTGCCAGCAGTGAAGGGACTAGCCCGAGTATCTACGAGCAGTACTTC.

This clone showed up just once. This sequence joins TRBV6-6 and TRBJ2-7, with no clear D. V lost 5 bases, J lost 4 bases, and 6 bases lay in between. CDR1 and CDR2 (germline): MNHNY, SVGAGI (reference sequence). This CDR3 comprises 11 residues. CDR3 DNA: TGTGCCAGCAGTGGTAGGTACGAGCAGTACTTC. Protein product: CASSGRYEQYF.

This clone was found a few times. Its ends do not fully match the called genes, so a read error is possible. The chain is built from TRBV12-5 and TRBJ2-1; TRBD2 matches at 7 bases. Germline loops: CDR1 LGHNT, CDR2 FRNRAP. This CDR3 is 15 amino acids long. CDR3 DNA sequence: TGTGCTAGTGGTTTAGAAGCGGGGACCCCTACAATGACCCTCTTC. It translates to CASGLEAGTPTMTLF.

The V and J genes are TRBV5-4 and TRBJ2-3; weak D call: TRBD2 (6 bases). Trimming left V 2 bases short and J 5 bases short, with 12 bases between. This CDR3 has 14 residues. In germline, CDR1 is SGHNT, CDR2 YYREEE (reference sequence). CDR3 protein: CASSFTQRVDTQYF. Written as DNA, the CDR3 is TGTGCCAGCAGCTTTACCCAGCGGGTAGATACGCAGTATTTT.

The V and J genes are TRBV29-1 and TRBJ2-6, with D unresolved. Germline CDR1 and CDR2: SQVTM and ANQGSEA. The CDR3 extends over 13 amino acids. The V end was cut by 5 bases, the J end by 0 bases, with 5 bases between. The CDR3 spells CSVFISGANVLTF. CDR3 sequence (DNA): TGCAGCGTTTTTATCTCTGGGGCCAACGTCCTGACTTTC.

This clone was observed once. V and J are TRBV13 and TRBJ2-1; 8 nucleotides align to TRBD2. This CDR3 is built from 16 residues. J lost 2 bases, V lost 6 bases, and 9 bases had no gene match. The germline V gene encodes CDR1 PRHDT and CDR2 FYEKMQ (reference sequence). This chain's CDR3 is CASSSFGLAAYNEQFF. Written as DNA, the CDR3 is TGTGCCAGCAGTTCATTTGGACTAGCAGCCTACAATGAGCAGTTCTTC.

V gene TRBV20-1 combines with J gene TRBJ2-1; D is ambiguous. The CDR3 contains 11 residues. Between the trimmed V and J ends, which lost 5 bases and 5 bases, there was a span of 7 bases. Per the germline V gene, CDR1 is DFQATT and CDR2 is SNEGSKA (reference sequence). Written as DNA, the CDR3 is TGCAGTGCTGACAACCACAATGAGCAGTTCTTC. Translated: CSADNHNEQFF.

This rearrangement joins TRBV27 to TRBJ2-7; perhaps TRBD1 as D (5 bases). Per the germline V gene, CDR1 is MNHEY and CDR2 is SMNVEV (reference sequence). V lost 3 bases to trimming and J lost 4 bases, with 10 bases between them. The length of the CDR3 is 13 residues. CDR3 sequence: CASSFRAQYEQYF. The DNA of the CDR3 is TGTGCCAGCAGTTTCAGGGCCCAATACGAGCAGTACTTC.

The chain employs TRBV28 and TRBJ1-1; D remains unclear. The CDR3 contains 15 residues. Germline CDR1 MDHEN, CDR2 SYDVKM. V lost 1 base to trimming and J lost 2 bases, with 11 bases between them. As DNA, the CDR3 is TGTGCCAGCAGTTTATTCTCCGGAGGAAACACTGAAGCTTTCTTT. Translating gives CASSLFSGGNTEAFF.

This clone was seen just once. The chain combines TRBV7-2 with TRBJ1-2; TRBD1 might be the D (5 bases). Trimming cost V 5 bases and J 4 bases, with 11 bases left between them. Germline CDR1 and CDR2: SGHTA and FQGNSA. This CDR3 has 13 amino acids. Written as DNA, the CDR3 is TGTGCCAGCAGCCGAATCCAGGGCTATGGCTACACCTTC. As protein: CASSRIQGYGYTF.

V gene TRBV2 combines with J gene TRBJ2-3, with TRBD2 as a possible D gene (6 bases). Trimming shortened V by 4 bases and J by 3 bases, and 17 bases separated the two germline ends. The CDR3 contains 16 residues. Germline CDR1 reads SNHLY; CDR2 reads FYNNEI. As DNA, the CDR3 is TGTGCCAGCAGTGCCCGCGGTTGGGGGGAGACAGATACGCAGTATTTT. Translating gives CASSARGWGETDTQYF.

This chain links TRBV7-8 with TRBJ1-1; D not resolved. From germline, CDR1 is SGHVS and CDR2 FQNEAQ. The V end was cut by 2 bases, the J end by 1 base, with 8 bases between. This CDR3 is 14 amino acids long. In DNA, the CDR3 is TGTGCCAGCAGCTTAAGTCCAGCGAACACTGAAGCTTTCTTT. Translating it yields CASSLSPANTEAFF.

The chain uses TRBV5-5 and TRBJ2-5; D is perhaps TRBD1 (5 bases). The V gene lost 4 bases and the J gene lost 2 bases, with 12 bases spanning the gap. This CDR3 is 14 amino acids long. From germline, CDR1 is SGHKS and CDR2 YYEKEE (reference sequence). The CDR3 region is CASSLTGTQETQYF. The CDR3 nucleotides read TGTGCCAGCAGCCTAACAGGAACGCAAGAGACCCAGTACTTC.

V usage is TRBV5-6 and J usage is TRBJ2-5; D unresolved. This CDR3 is 15 amino acids long. Germline V gene data show CDR1 as SGHDT and CDR2 as YYEEEE. Trimming removed 0 bases at V and 5 bases at J, with 14 bases between. DNA of the CDR3: TGTGCCAGCAGCTTGGCCTTGGCCTTTGGGGAGACCCAGTACTTC. This codes for CASSLALAFGETQYF.

This clone was detected a few times. The genes are TRBV21-1 and TRBJ2-5; the table assigns TRBD1, which was not confirmed against the DNA. TRBV21-1 is flagged as a pseudogene. The CDR3 covers 11 residues. The CDR3 sequence: CASQSSETQYF. The DNA of the CDR3 is TGTGCCAGCCAGTCTTCTGAGACCCAGTACTTC.

The chain is built from TRBV6-5 and TRBJ2-7; possible D gene TRBD2, 5 bases. CDR1 and CDR2 from the germline V gene are MNHEY and SVGAGI. The germline V and J ends were trimmed by 10 bases and 0 bases, with 10 bases remaining between them. CDR3 length equals 12 residues. The CDR3 DNA follows: TGTGCCACTGCGGGTAACTCCTACGAGCAGTACTTC. Protein sequence: CATAGNSYEQYF.

The J gene is TRBJ1-2, the V gene TRBV5-1; D might be TRBD1 (6 bases). CDR1 and CDR2 from the germline V gene are SGHRS and YFSETQ. Trimming shortened V by 0 bases and J by 6 bases, and 12 bases separated the two germline ends. The CDR3 contains 14 residues. DNA for the CDR3: TGCGCCAGCAGCTTGGGGGGGCTGGTGAATGGCTACACCTTC. Residues: CASSLGGLVNGYTF.